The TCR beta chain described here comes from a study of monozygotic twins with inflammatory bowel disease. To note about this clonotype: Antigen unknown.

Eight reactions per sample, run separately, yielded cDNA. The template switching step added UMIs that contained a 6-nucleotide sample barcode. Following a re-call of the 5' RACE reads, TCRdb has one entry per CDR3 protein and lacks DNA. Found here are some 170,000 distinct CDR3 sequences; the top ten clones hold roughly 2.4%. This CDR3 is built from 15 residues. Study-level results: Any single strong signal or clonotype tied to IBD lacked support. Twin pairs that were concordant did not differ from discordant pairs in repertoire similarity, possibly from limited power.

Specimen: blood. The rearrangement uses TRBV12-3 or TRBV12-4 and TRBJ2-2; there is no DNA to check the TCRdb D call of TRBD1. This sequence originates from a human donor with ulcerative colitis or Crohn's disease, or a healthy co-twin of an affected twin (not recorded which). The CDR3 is CASSLSGRSTGELFF.